This TCR beta chain was recovered during a study of CD8 T cells in ankylosing spondylitis. MiXCR, run by TCRdb on the 5' RACE reads, gives a single entry per CDR3 protein. Of some 240,000 distinct CDR3 sequences listed, more than 20% are singletons. V dropped 4 bases and J dropped 9 bases, with 16 bases sitting between them. CDR3 length: 14 amino acids. From germline, CDR1 is LGHNA and CDR2 YNFKEQ. This clonotype was observed a few times. The chain couples TRBV4-2 to TRBJ2-1, with D tentatively TRBD2 (6 bases). Sequenced: blood, either unsorted or a sorted T cell fraction (not recorded which). This clonotype originated in a male donor with ankylosing spondylitis or in good health (not recorded which). The CDR3 DNA follows: TGTGCCAGCAGCCTAACGCCCAACGGGGGTGAGCAGTTCTTC. Translation: CASSLTPNGGEQFF.